Each of the 23 T cell receptor beta chains below was sequenced from the same sample in a study of cytomegalovirus exposure and HLA in healthy donors. PCR amplification relied on 60 Vbeta primers (plus 13 Jbeta primers). Only in-frame clones appear in the TCRdb table, and some are missing; sequencing was by immunoSEQ multiplex PCR. This sample yields around 150,000 clones, of which 75% to 80% are seen a single time; over 12% belongs to the top ten. Material: PBMCs. The receptors were sampled from a man between 50 and 59 years old in good health and CMV-seropositive.

The rearrangement links TRBV5-6 to TRBJ2-5, with 7 positions matching TRBD1. V was pared by 5 bases and J by 4 bases, with 11 bases of the junction left unmatched. The CDR3 runs 15 residues. The germline V gene encodes CDR1 SGHDT and CDR2 YYEEEE. CDR3: CASSLRQGLPETQYF. Here the CDR3 DNA reads TGTGCCAGCAGTCTTAGACAGGGCCTGCCAGAGACCCAGTACTTC.

This clone was seen more than once but under ten times. This sequence joins TRBV18 and TRBJ1-2; D perhaps matches TRBD1 (6 bases). V gave up 2 bases and J gave up 8 bases, with 15 bases separating them. Germline CDR1 is KGHSH and CDR2 is LQKENI. The CDR3 consists of 14 residues. The CDR3 nucleotides read TGTGCCAGCTCACCAAGTGCAGGGGTTGGAGGCTACACCTTC. This gives the protein CASSPSAGVGGYTF. Full variable domain (rest looked up from reference TRBV18 and TRBJ1-2): NAGVMQNPRHLVRRRGQEARLRCSPMKGHSHVYWYRQLPEEGLKFMVYLQKENIIDESGMPKERFSAEFPKEGPSILRIQQVVRGDSAAYFCASSPSAGVGGYTFGSGTRLTVV.

The chain is built from TRBV27 and TRBJ2-7; the D gene is possibly TRBD2 (5 bases). Trimming took off 2 bases at V and 3 bases at J, with 11 bases between the two ends. The germline V gene has CDR1 MNHEY and CDR2 SMNVEV (reference sequence). The CDR3 covers 14 residues. The CDR3 DNA reads as TGTGCCAGCAGTTTAGCCCCTGAGGGCTACGAGCAGTACTTC. Translated, it gives CASSLAPEGYEQYF.

The chain couples TRBV4-3 to TRBJ2-1; D unclear. Trimming removed 1 base from V and 8 bases from J, with 9 bases in between. CDR1 is LGHNA and CDR2 is YSLEER in the germline V gene. The CDR3 runs to 13 residues. CDR3 loop: CASSQGFRYEQFF. CDR3 DNA sequence: TGCGCCAGCAGCCAAGGCTTTAGATATGAGCAGTTCTTC.

Notes on this clone: Distinct nucleotide sequences in the sample also encode this CDR3. The chain combines TRBV9 with TRBJ1-1; TRBD1 is a possible D gene (5 bases). CDR3 length: 13 amino acids. V lost 0 bases to trimming and J lost 3 bases, with 6 bases between them. Germline CDR1 is SGDLS and CDR2 is YYNGEE. The CDR3 DNA reads TGTGCCAGCAGCGTAGGGGGGGACACTGAAGCTTTCTTT. This codes for CASSVGGDTEAFF. Full variable domain (remainder filled in from reference TRBV9 and TRBJ1-1): DSGVTQTPKHLITATGQRVTLRCSPRSGDLSVYWYQQSLDQGLQFLIQYYNGEERAKGNILERFSAQQFPDLHSELNLSSLELGDSALYFCASSVGGDTEAFFGQGTRLTVV.

V is TRBV9 and J is TRBJ1-6; 7 bases are a match to TRBD1. Germline assignment: CDR1 SGDLS and CDR2 YYNGEE. CDR3 size: 14 residues. With 3 bases clipped from V and 5 bases from J, the junction kept 2 bases outside the gene matches. CDR3: CASSGQGDNSPLHF. The CDR3, as DNA: TGTGCCAGCAGCGGACAGGGAGATAATTCACCCCTCCACTTT.

The rearrangement joins TRBV5-6 to TRBJ2-7; TRBD1 aligns across 7 bases. The CDR3 contains 15 residues. Germline V gene data show CDR1 as SGHDT and CDR2 as YYEEEE. Unmatched junction bases numbered 9, after V lost 4 bases and J lost 2 bases. Here the CDR3 reads CASSAPPGQPYEQYV. The DNA for the CDR3 is TGTGCCAGCAGCGCCCCACCGGGACAGCCCTACGAGCAGTACGTC.

The genes are TRBV6-6 and TRBJ2-2; 9 bases line up with TRBD1. Losses at the gene ends were 6 bases for V and 7 bases for J; bases not matched to a gene: 9. From germline, CDR1 is MNHNY and CDR2 SVGAGI (reference sequence). This CDR3 is 15 amino acids long. In nucleotides, the CDR3 is TGTGCCAGCAGACCTCGACAGGGGGGGGTCGGGGAGCTGTTTTTT. It yields the protein CASRPRQGGVGELFF.

The CDR3 region is CASRTGEAGELFF. The CDR3 DNA sequence: TGTGCCAGTAGGACAGGGGAAGCCGGGGAGCTGTTTTTT. The rearrangement uses TRBV19 and TRBJ2-2; TRBD1 matches at 8 bases. V lost 6 bases and J lost 6; bases outside the gene matches: 3. Germline V gene lookup returns CDR1 LNHDA and CDR2 SQIVND (reference sequence). CDR3 size: 13 residues.

This rearrangement joins TRBV6-5 to TRBJ1-6; 9 bases line up with TRBD1. This CDR3 is 15 amino acids long. The junction had 3 bases not matched to a gene; V was cut back by 2 bases and J by 7 bases. Per germline, CDR1 MNHEY and CDR2 SVGAGI. This CDR3 reads CASSYTGGRNSPLHF. CDR3 nucleotide sequence: TGTGCCAGCAGTTACACAGGGGGCAGAAATTCACCCCTCCACTTT.

This chain uses TRBV5-4 with TRBJ2-2; TRBD2 matches 11 bases. V shed 4 bases, J shed 7 bases, and the junction held 6 bases outside the gene matches. From germline, CDR1 is SGHNT and CDR2 YYREEE (reference sequence). The CDR3 contains 15 residues. The DNA for the CDR3 is TGTGCCAGCAGCGCGGGACTAGCGGAAGGCGGGGAGCTGTTTTTT. It codes for CASSAGLAEGGELFF.

This clone appeared many times. The chain recombines TRBV7-2 with TRBJ1-2; D might be TRBD1 (6 bases). Germline values: CDR1 SGHTA, CDR2 FQGNSA. The CDR3 is 15 residues long. Trimming shortened V by 5 bases and J by 7 bases, and 20 bases separated the two germline ends. The CDR3 coding sequence is TGTGCCAGCAGCGTCAACACAGGGACATCGGGTGGCTACACCTTC. Translating it yields CASSVNTGTSGGYTF.

This chain uses TRBV4-1 with TRBJ1-5; TRBD1 matches 8 bases. V lost 4 bases, J lost 6 bases, and 8 bases stayed unmatched. The CDR3 contains 15 residues. The V gene's germline CDR1 is MGHRA and CDR2 YSYEKL. The CDR3 sequence: CASSLQQGGVQPQHF. As DNA, the CDR3 is TGCGCCAGCAGCCTCCAACAGGGGGGGGTTCAGCCCCAGCATTTT.

The chain employs TRBV15 and TRBJ2-4; 8 positions agree with TRBD1. The V and J ends lost 4 bases and 6 bases, in that order; junction bases with no gene match: 5. Germline CDR1 and CDR2: LNHNV and YYDKDF (reference sequence). The CDR3 is 14 residues long. For the CDR3, the DNA is TGTGCCACCAGCAACCTAGACAGGGGAAACATTCAGTACTTC. The encoded protein is CATSNLDRGNIQYF.

This sequence joins TRBV5-1 and TRBJ2-3; D perhaps matches TRBD2 (6 bases). This CDR3 is built from 16 residues. V shed 6 bases and J shed 4 bases, with 21 bases lying between them. Looked up from germline, CDR1 is SGHRS and CDR2 is YFSETQ. The CDR3 is CASMFDGGSLADTQYF. As DNA, the CDR3 is TGCGCCAGCATGTTCGATGGGGGGTCCCTGGCAGATACGCAGTATTTT.

CDR3 amino acids: CASSARPHRVRNTEAFF. The DNA of the CDR3 is TGTGCCAGCAGCGCCCGACCTCACAGGGTTCGGAACACTGAAGCTTTCTTT. The V and J genes are TRBV9 and TRBJ1-1; TRBD1 might be the D (6 bases). CDR1 and CDR2 (germline): SGDLS, YYNGEE. Deletions cut 3 bases from V and 1 base from J, with 19 bases between. This CDR3 region has 17 residues.

The chain combines TRBV11-3 with TRBJ2-7, with 8 bases that match TRBD1. The CDR3 sequence is 17 residues long. The V and J ends lost 0 bases and 2 bases, in that order; junction bases with no gene match: 9. CDR1 SGHNT and CDR2 YENEEA come from the germline V gene. Written as DNA, the CDR3 is TGTGCCAGCAGCTTAGACATCAGGGGGCGCTTCCCCTACGAGCAGTACTTC. Translated, it gives CASSLDIRGRFPYEQYF.

V and J are TRBV6-5 and TRBJ1-2; 7 nucleotides agree with TRBD1. The CDR3 loop spans 13 amino acids. V gave up 4 bases and J gave up 7 bases; unmatched junction bases: 6. The germline V gene encodes CDR1 MNHEY and CDR2 SVGAGI. CDR3 nucleotides: TGTGCCAGCAGTTCCCGACAGGGACGTGGCTACACCTTC. Amino acids: CASSSRQGRGYTF.

The chain joins TRBV19 to TRBJ1-1; D gene unclear. The CDR3 runs 13 residues. CDR1 LNHDA and CDR2 SQIVND come from the germline V gene (reference sequence). V was cut by 7 bases and J by 3 bases, with 12 bases left in between. CDR3 sequence reads: CASNRGGYTEAFF. The CDR3 bases are TGTGCCAGTAACCGGGGAGGATACACTGAAGCTTTCTTT.

The V call is TRBV6-1, the J call TRBJ2-5, with D possibly TRBD2 on 7 matching bases. Per the germline V gene, CDR1 is MNHNS and CDR2 is SASEGT. With 3 bases removed from V and 9 bases from J, the gap between germline ends came to 23 bases. This CDR3 spans 16 amino acids. CDR3 sequence reads: CASSETGTTRGLSQYF. In nucleotides, the CDR3 is TGTGCCAGCAGTGAGACCGGGACTACCAGGGGCTTGTCCCAGTACTTC.

The chain uses TRBV4-2 and TRBJ2-1, with D possibly being TRBD2 (7 bases). Deletions cut 1 base from V and 8 bases from J, with 15 bases between. Per germline, CDR1 LGHNA and CDR2 YNFKEQ. The CDR3 has 15 residues. The CDR3 sequence: CASSQGDGGAYEQFF. DNA of the CDR3: TGTGCCAGCAGCCAAGGGGATGGGGGGGCCTATGAGCAGTTCTTC.

The rearrangement joins TRBV27 to TRBJ2-7; D is unclear. The CDR3 consists of 13 residues. Trimming cost V 0 bases and J 6 bases, with 9 bases left between them. Looked up from germline, CDR1 is MNHEY and CDR2 is SMNVEV (reference sequence). This chain's CDR3 is CASSLSPLGEQYV. The CDR3 nucleotides read TGTGCCAGCAGTTTATCGCCTCTGGGCGAGCAGTACGTC.

The gene calls are TRBV7-2 and TRBJ1-4; D is ambiguous. V lost 3 bases to trimming and J lost 0 bases, with 8 bases between them. The CDR3 runs 15 residues. The germline V gene encodes CDR1 SGHTA and CDR2 FQGNSA. CDR3 sequence: CASSLAEATNEKLFF. DNA for the CDR3: TGTGCCAGCAGCTTGGCAGAAGCAACTAATGAAAAACTGTTTTTT. The whole variable domain, filled in from reference TRBV7-2 and TRBJ1-4, reads GAGVSQSPSNKVTEKGKDVELRCDPISGHTALYWYRQSLGQGLEFLIYFQGNSAPDKSGLPSDRFSAERTGGSVSTLTIQRTQQEDSAVYLCASSLAEATNEKLFFGSGTQLSVL.